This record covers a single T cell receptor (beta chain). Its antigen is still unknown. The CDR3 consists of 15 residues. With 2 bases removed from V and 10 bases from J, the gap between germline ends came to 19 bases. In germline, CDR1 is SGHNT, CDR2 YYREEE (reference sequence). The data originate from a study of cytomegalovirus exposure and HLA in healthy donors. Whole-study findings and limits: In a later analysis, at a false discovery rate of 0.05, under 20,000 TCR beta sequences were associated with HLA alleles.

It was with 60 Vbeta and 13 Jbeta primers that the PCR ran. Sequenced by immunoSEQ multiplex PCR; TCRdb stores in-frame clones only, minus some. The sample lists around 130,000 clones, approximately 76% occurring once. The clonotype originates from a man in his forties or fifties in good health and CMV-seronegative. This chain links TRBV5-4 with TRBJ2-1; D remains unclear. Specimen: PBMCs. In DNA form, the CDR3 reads TGTGCCAGCAGCTTATCGGGTAAACCCTTGGAGGAGCAGTTCTTC. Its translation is CASSLSGKPLEEQFF.